These T cell receptor beta chains were read from a single sample in a study of regulatory T cells in long-lasting Graves disease. TCRdb re-called the multiplex PCR reads with MiXCR, one entry per CDR3 protein. The sample carries over 500,000 distinct CDR3 sequences, 15% to 20% recorded once. These same records also appear under a second study, on T cells in Graves' hyperthyroidism and ophthalmopathy.

The material was peripheral blood mononuclear cells (PBMCs), obtained at new diagnosis, from a patient treated with antithyroid drugs. Receptor source: a man aged 18 to 30 with Graves disease. Each CDR3 is given with its conserved first and last residue. D genes are given only for firm matches.

CDR3 protein,J gene,D gene,V gene
CSVDGTGGHEQYF,TRBJ2-7,TRBD1,TRBV29-1
CATSEPPGQGLSSYNEQFF,TRBJ2-1,TRBD1,TRBV24-1
CSASLLRGHGYTF,TRBJ1-2,TRBD1,TRBV20-1
CASSPQSSLGTQYF,TRBJ2-5,.,TRBV9
CASSPTDSLGTEAFF,TRBJ1-1,.,TRBV18
CSVEGGDTEAFF,TRBJ1-1,.,TRBV29-1
CASSYRQAQNTEAFF,TRBJ1-1,.,TRBV6-2/TRBV6-3
CASSSLDSPSYEQYF,TRBJ2-7,.,TRBV18
CASRQGAPGANVLTF,TRBJ2-6,TRBD1,TRBV12-3/TRBV12-4
CASSSRRGLGQPQHF,TRBJ1-5,.,TRBV12-3/TRBV12-4
CSAGGQSSYNEQFF,TRBJ2-1,.,TRBV20-1
CASSPIGGLGGKLFF,TRBJ1-4,.,TRBV11-2
CASGLGSAGNTEAFF,TRBJ1-1,.,TRBV7-9